This TCR beta chain was sequenced in a study of T-cell reconstitution after alpha-beta-depleted transplantation in children. General study points: It was reported that alpha-beta T cells came from several hundred expanded graft clones (about two months after transplant). The study traced high day-60 TCRbeta diversity in some patients to surviving recipient T cells and thymic progenitors. A year had passed since transplant, and T-cell counts and diversity by then came mostly from newly produced T cells.

Construction of the TCRbeta library involved unique molecular identifiers. MiXCR was run by TCRdb on the PCR reads, yielding one entry per CDR3 protein. There are approximately 1,000,000 distinct CDR3 sequences in the sample; roughly 29% occur only once, and more than 25% lies in the top ten. As regards this clonotype: No antigen is known for it.

V gave up 4 bases and J gave up 4 bases; unmatched junction bases: 8. CDR1 is SGDLS and CDR2 is YYNGEE in the germline V gene. This CDR3 comprises 17 residues. This clonotype was obtained from a boy under three years old who had a stem cell transplant for SCID, so the T cells may come from the graft donor. V usage is TRBV9 and J usage is TRBJ2-3; 14 positions agree with TRBD2. The sequencing here drew on PBMCs, mostly from graft donor cells, taken 360 days after TCRalphabeta/CD19-depleted stem cell transplant. CDR3: CASSPGLAGGHADTQYF. The CDR3 region has the DNA TGTGCCAGCAGCCCCGGACTAGCGGGGGGCCACGCAGATACGCAGTATTTT.